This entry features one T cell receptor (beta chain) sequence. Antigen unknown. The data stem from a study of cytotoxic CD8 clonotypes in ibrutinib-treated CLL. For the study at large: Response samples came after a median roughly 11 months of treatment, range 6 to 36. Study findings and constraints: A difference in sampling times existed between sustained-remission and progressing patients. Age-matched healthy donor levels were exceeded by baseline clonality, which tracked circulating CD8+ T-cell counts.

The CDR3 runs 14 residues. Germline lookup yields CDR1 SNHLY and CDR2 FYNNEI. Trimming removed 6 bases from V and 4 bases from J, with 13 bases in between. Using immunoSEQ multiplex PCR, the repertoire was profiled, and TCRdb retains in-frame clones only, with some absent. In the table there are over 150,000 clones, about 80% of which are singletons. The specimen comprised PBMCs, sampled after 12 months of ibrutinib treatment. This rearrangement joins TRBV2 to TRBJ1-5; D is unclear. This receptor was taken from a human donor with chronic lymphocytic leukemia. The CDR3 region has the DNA TGTGCCAGCAGCCAAGCGGACCTAAATCAGCCCCAGCATTTT. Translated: CASSQADLNQPQHF.